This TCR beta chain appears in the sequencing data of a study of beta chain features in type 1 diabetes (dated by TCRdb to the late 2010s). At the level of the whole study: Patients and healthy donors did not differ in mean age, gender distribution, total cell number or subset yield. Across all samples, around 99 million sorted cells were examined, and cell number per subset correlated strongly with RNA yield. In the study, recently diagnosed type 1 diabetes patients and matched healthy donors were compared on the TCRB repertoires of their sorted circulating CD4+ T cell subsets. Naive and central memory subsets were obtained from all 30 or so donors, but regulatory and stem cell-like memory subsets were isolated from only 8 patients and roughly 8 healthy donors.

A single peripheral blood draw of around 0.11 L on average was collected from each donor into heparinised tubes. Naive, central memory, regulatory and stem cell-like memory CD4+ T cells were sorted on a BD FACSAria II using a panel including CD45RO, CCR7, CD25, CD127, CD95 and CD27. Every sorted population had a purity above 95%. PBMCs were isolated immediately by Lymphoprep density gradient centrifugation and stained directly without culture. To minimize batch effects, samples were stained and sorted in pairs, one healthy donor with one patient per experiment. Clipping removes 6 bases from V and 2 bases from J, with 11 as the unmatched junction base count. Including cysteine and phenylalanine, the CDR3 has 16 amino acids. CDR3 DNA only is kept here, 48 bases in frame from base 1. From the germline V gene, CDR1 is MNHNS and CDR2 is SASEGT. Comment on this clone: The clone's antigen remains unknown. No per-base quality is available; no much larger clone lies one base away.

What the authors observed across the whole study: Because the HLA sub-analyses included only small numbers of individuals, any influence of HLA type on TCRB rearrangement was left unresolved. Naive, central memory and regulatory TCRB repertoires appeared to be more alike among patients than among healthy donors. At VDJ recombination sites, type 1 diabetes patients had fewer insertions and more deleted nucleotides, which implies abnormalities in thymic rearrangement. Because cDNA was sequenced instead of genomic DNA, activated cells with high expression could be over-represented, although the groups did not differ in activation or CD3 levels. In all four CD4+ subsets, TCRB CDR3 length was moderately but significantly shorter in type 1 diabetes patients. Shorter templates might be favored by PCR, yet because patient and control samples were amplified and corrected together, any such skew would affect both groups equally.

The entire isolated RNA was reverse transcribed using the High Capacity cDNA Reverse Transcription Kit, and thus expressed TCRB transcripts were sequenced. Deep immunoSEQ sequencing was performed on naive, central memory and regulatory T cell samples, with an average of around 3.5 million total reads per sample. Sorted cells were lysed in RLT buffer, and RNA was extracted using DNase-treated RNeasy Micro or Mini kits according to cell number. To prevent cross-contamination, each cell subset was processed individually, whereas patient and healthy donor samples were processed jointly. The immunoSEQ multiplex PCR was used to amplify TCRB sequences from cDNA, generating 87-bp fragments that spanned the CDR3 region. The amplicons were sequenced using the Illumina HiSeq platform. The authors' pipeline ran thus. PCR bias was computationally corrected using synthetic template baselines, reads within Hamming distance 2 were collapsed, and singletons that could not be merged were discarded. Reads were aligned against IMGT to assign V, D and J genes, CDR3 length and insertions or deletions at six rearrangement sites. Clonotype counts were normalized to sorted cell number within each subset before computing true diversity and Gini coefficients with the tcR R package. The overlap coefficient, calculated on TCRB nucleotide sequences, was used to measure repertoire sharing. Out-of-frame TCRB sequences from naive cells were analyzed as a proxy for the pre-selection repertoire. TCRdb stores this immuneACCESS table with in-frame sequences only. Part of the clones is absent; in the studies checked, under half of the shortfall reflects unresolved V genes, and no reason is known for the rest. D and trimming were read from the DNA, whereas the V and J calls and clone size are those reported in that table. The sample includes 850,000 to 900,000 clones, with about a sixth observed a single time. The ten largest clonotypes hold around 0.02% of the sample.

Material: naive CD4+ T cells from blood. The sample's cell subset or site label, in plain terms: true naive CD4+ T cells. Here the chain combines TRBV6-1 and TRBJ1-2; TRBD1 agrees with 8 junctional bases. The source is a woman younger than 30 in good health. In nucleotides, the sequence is TGTGCCAGCAGCGAATACTCCGGACAGGGAAACTATGGCTACACCTTC. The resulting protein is CASSEYSGQGNYGYTF.